Sequencing of this T cell receptor beta chain was carried out in a study of preoperative IRX-2 immunotherapy in early breast cancer (dated by TCRdb to about 2019). As concerns this clone: Its specific antigen is unknown. It has no much larger one-base neighbor in the sample; base qualities were not kept.

The library was prepared using the immunoSEQ multiplex PCR assay. The source is immuneACCESS, and TCRdb retained only in-frame sequences with V and J called. Part of the clones is not carried over; for the studies checked, unresolved V genes explain less than half of this, and the remainder is unexplained. This sample comprises 30,000 to 35,000 clones, about 96% of them detected only once. The ten largest make up roughly 6.5% of the sample. The V and J ends are trimmed by 3 bases and 5 bases, leaving 14 bases between them. The CDR3 spans 14 residues, from the cysteine through the phenylalanine. Of all the DNA, just the CDR3 is kept, 42 bases in frame from base 1. CDR1 and CDR2 are read off the germline V gene (reference sequence) as SEHNR and FQNEAQ. The sample's treatment or condition label, decoded: preoperative locoregional IRX-2 cytokine immunotherapy. The samples were obtained from a phase Ib study that tested preoperative, locoregional IRX-2 cytokine immunotherapy designed to prime immune responses. Before surgery, IRX-2 was given to the donors, who were patients with early-stage breast cancer.

The sequence came from a human donor with breast cancer. The chain couples TRBV7-9 to TRBJ2-7; a tentative D match to TRBD2 spans 6 bases. The sample here was taken from a patient treated with IRX-2 immunotherapy. This receptor carries the CDR3 CASSLRGTFHEQYF. The DNA is TGTGCCAGCAGCTTGAGAGGGACTTTCCACGAGCAGTACTTC.